This entry lists 27 T cell receptor beta chains sequenced from one sample in a study of blood T cell repertoires in COVID-19. The repertoire was sequenced with immunoSEQ multiplex PCR; TCRdb's copy has only in-frame clones and lacks some. Among about 190,000 clones listed, around four fifths were seen once. The source material was peripheral blood. All receptors derive from a man aged 25-45 years with active or convalescent COVID-19.

V usage is TRBV30 and J usage is TRBJ2-3; TRBD2 aligns across 8 bases. Trimming cost V 5 bases and J 2 bases; bases outside gene matches: 6. Germline loops: CDR1 GTSNPN, CDR2 SVGIG (reference sequence). This CDR3 is built from 14 residues. CDR3 bases: TGTGCCTGGGGTCTAGCGGGCCCCACAGATACGCAGTATTTT. This gives the protein CAWGLAGPTDTQYF.

The chain is built from TRBV23-1 and TRBJ2-7, with a possible D match to TRBD1 (5 bases). TRBV23-1 is assigned to the ORF class and has an uncertain function. This CDR3 is 16 amino acids long. V was trimmed by 0 bases and J by 4 bases, leaving 16 bases between them. CDR3 coding DNA: TGCGCCAGCAGTCAATCCTACTCTGAGACAGCATACGAGCAGTACGTC. Translating gives CASSQSYSETAYEQYV.

Only a few counts were recorded for this clone. The chain employs TRBV19 and TRBJ2-2; unclear D gene. V lost 5 bases and J lost 5, with 15 bases in between. The CDR3 has 15 residues. Germline V CDR1 and CDR2: LNHDA, SQIVND (reference sequence). CDR3 residues: CASSPSSSGTGELFF. CDR3 coding DNA: TGTGCCAGTAGTCCAAGTTCGTCGGGTACCGGGGAGCTGTTTTTT.

The chain has TRBV28 and TRBJ1-3; tentative D call: TRBD1 (6 bases). The CDR3 consists of 15 residues. CDR1 is MDHEN, CDR2 SYDVKM, per germline. V lost 6 bases and J lost 2, with 14 bases in between. The CDR3 spells CASSPTGLTGNTIYF. The CDR3 DNA reads as TGTGCCAGCAGCCCTACAGGGCTCACTGGAAACACCATATATTTT.

The V gene is TRBV11-2, the J gene TRBJ2-7, with D perhaps matching TRBD1 (5 bases). The CDR3 runs 14 residues. The germline gives CDR1 SGHAT, CDR2 FQNNGV. V shed 5 bases and J shed 2 bases, with 13 bases lying between them. The CDR3 protein is CASSGRQGPYEQYF. CDR3 sequence (DNA): TGTGCCAGCAGCGGCCGGCAGGGCCCCTACGAGCAGTACTTC.

The chain has TRBV19 and TRBJ2-3; 14 nucleotides agree with TRBD2. Germline loops: CDR1 LNHDA, CDR2 SQIVND (reference sequence). This CDR3 region has 18 residues. The V gene end was trimmed by 5 bases and the J gene end by 4 bases; junction bases not matched to a gene: 11. The CDR3 reads CASSAPPGLAGAADTQYF. CDR3 DNA: TGTGCCAGTAGTGCCCCTCCGGGACTAGCGGGAGCAGCAGATACGCAGTATTTT. Full variable domain (missing parts from reference TRBV19 and TRBJ2-3): DGGITQSPKYLFRKEGQNVTLSCEQNLNHDAMYWYRQDPGQGLRLIYYSQIVNDFQKGDIAEGYSVSREKKESFPLTVTSAQKNPTAFYLCASSAPPGLAGAADTQYFGPGTRLTVL.

The V gene is TRBV3-1 (or the pseudogene TRBV3-2), the J gene TRBJ2-5, with 11 bases identical to TRBD2. The junction had 8 bases not matched to a gene; V was cut back by 4 bases and J by 4 bases. CDR1 LGHDT and CDR2 YNNKEL come from the germline V gene (reference sequence). CDR3 length: 16 residues. The DNA for the CDR3 is TGTGCCAGCAGCCTGCCTACTAGCGGGAGTCGAGAGACCCAGTACTTC. Translation: CASSLPTSGSRETQYF.

There are a few counts of this clone. For the CDR3, the DNA is TGTGCCAGCGCGCAGGGATTACAGCCCCAGCATTTT. Translation gives CASAQGLQPQHF. V is TRBV2 and J is TRBJ1-5; D might be TRBD1 (5 bases). The CDR3 runs to 12 residues. Germline assignment: CDR1 SNHLY and CDR2 FYNNEI. With 8 bases removed from V and 7 bases from J, the gap between germline ends came to 12 bases.

J is TRBJ2-2 and V is TRBV5-1; TRBD2 aligns across 7 bases. The CDR3 loop spans 14 amino acids. The V segment lost 9 bases and the J segment 4 bases; nucleotides outside the gene matches: 9. Per germline, CDR1 SGHRS and CDR2 YFSETQ. CDR3 loop: CAIDRGEGTGELFF. DNA of the CDR3: TGCGCCATCGACCGGGGGGAGGGCACCGGGGAGCTGTTTTTT.

This clone was observed a single time. The chain combines TRBV27 with TRBJ1-2; D not resolved. The V gene lost 6 bases and the J gene lost 1 base, with 21 bases spanning the gap. The CDR3 has 17 residues. Germline lookup yields CDR1 MNHEY and CDR2 SMNVEV (reference sequence). This CDR3 is CASSPGRPFFNNYGYTF. The CDR3 DNA follows: TGTGCCAGCAGCCCCGGCAGGCCATTTTTCAATAACTATGGCTACACCTTC.

V usage is TRBV19 and J usage is TRBJ2-3; 8 bases align to TRBD2. The CDR3 runs to 14 residues. Germline CDR1 reads LNHDA; CDR2 reads SQIVND (reference sequence). V lost 5 bases, J lost 11 bases, and 12 bases stayed unmatched. The DNA of the CDR3 is TGTGCCAGTAGTTTGACAGGCCCGGGGGGGGAGCAGTATTTT. The encoded protein is CASSLTGPGGEQYF.

The J gene is TRBJ1-1, the V gene TRBV6-5; TRBD1 might be the D (5 bases). The CDR3 has 14 amino acids. V was clipped by 6 bases and J by 4 bases, with 15 bases between them. The germline V gene encodes CDR1 MNHEY and CDR2 SVGAGI. CDR3 bases: TGTGCCAGCAGAGGGAACCTCGGGGGCACTGAAGCTTTCTTT. It yields the protein CASRGNLGGTEAFF.

The chain recombines TRBV11-3 with TRBJ1-4, with TRBD1 as a possible D gene (5 bases). V gave up 6 bases and J gave up 12 bases, with 14 bases separating them. This CDR3 region has 12 residues. Germline-derived CDR1 and CDR2 are SGHNT and YENEEA. The CDR3 DNA is TGTGCCAGCAGGAAAGAGGCAGGGCAACTGTTTTTT. Protein: CASRKEAGQLFF.

The rearrangement links TRBV28 to TRBJ1-5; 7 bases map to TRBD1. This CDR3 has 15 residues. J lost 0 bases, V lost 6 bases, and 5 bases had no gene match. The germline V gene has CDR1 MDHEN and CDR2 SYDVKM. The CDR3 DNA is TGTGCCAGCAGAGGGACAGTCTATAGCAATCAGCCCCAGCATTTT. Residues: CASRGTVYSNQPQHF.

The gene calls are TRBV9 and TRBJ1-2; 10 positions match TRBD1. The CDR3 has 16 residues. The trim removed 3 bases at V and 4 bases at J, leaving 9 bases unmatched. Germline-derived CDR1 and CDR2 are SGDLS and YYNGEE. CDR3 sequence: CASSAGAGTGAYGYTF. The CDR3 nucleotides are TGTGCCAGCAGCGCTGGGGCCGGGACAGGGGCCTATGGCTACACCTTC.

The rearrangement joins TRBV30 to TRBJ2-5, with a possible D match to TRBD2 (5 bases). The CDR3 runs 13 residues. With 3 bases removed from V and 5 bases from J, the gap between germline ends came to 13 bases. Germline V gene lookup returns CDR1 GTSNPN and CDR2 SVGIG (reference sequence). CDR3 amino acids: CAWSATRAETQYF. In DNA, the CDR3 is TGTGCCTGGAGCGCTACTAGGGCGGAGACCCAGTACTTC.

The chain carries TRBV15 and TRBJ2-3; a possible D gene is TRBD2 (6 bases). The CDR3 runs to 15 residues. V lost 5 bases to trimming and J lost 0 bases, with 12 bases between them. Germline V gene lookup returns CDR1 LNHNV and CDR2 YYDKDF (reference sequence). CDR3 bases: TGTGCCACCAGCCTCTGGGGGACTAGCACAGATACGCAGTATTTT. This sequence encodes CATSLWGTSTDTQYF.

The chain has TRBV24-1 and TRBJ2-3, with 8 positions matching TRBD2. The trim removed 12 bases at V and 2 bases at J, leaving 9 bases unmatched. The germline gives CDR1 KGHDR, CDR2 SFDVKD. The CDR3 contains 14 residues. The CDR3: CAAAGGGLTDTQYF. The DNA of the CDR3 is TGTGCCGCCGCCGGGGGGGGTCTCACAGATACGCAGTATTTT.

The chain has TRBV7-9 and TRBJ1-1; D call uncertain. The V gene lost 5 bases and the J gene lost 1 base, with 14 bases spanning the gap. The CDR3 contains 15 residues. The germline CDR1 and CDR2 sequences are SEHNR and FQNEAQ (reference sequence). In nucleotides, the CDR3 is TGTGCCAGCAGCACCGGAATGGGAGGGAACACTGAAGCTTTCTTT. It encodes CASSTGMGGNTEAFF.

V and J are TRBV5-8 and TRBJ2-3; 9 bases align to TRBD2. V shed 7 bases, J shed 1 base, and the junction held 4 bases outside the gene matches. The CDR3 consists of 14 residues. The germline gives CDR1 SGHTS, CDR2 YDEGEE. The CDR3 nucleotides are TGTGCCAGCCCCCCTAGCGGGGGCACAGATACGCAGTATTTT. Amino acid sequence: CASPPSGGTDTQYF.

V usage is TRBV19 and J usage is TRBJ1-3; TRBD1 matches at 7 bases. V was pared by 7 bases and J by 4 bases, with 7 bases of the junction left unmatched. The CDR3 totals 14 residues. Germline CDR1 and CDR2: LNHDA and SQIVND (reference sequence). CDR3 in amino acids: CASKTGWSGNTIYF. The CDR3 coding sequence is TGTGCCAGTAAGACAGGGTGGTCCGGAAACACCATATATTTT.

The chain is built from TRBV18 and TRBJ2-1, with 10 bases that match TRBD1. The V and J ends lost 1 base and 5 bases, in that order; junction bases with no gene match: 2. This CDR3 comprises 15 residues. Per germline, CDR1 KGHSH and CDR2 LQKENI. The CDR3 sequence: CASSPRQGADNEQFF. In nucleotides, the CDR3 is TGTGCCAGCTCACCACGACAGGGGGCAGACAATGAGCAGTTCTTC.

This clone has just a few counts. The chain links TRBV4-3 to TRBJ2-4; 7 bases map to TRBD2. CDR1 is LGHNA and CDR2 is YSLEER in the germline V gene. The V and J ends lost 0 bases and 9 bases, in that order; junction bases with no gene match: 5. The CDR3 loop spans 14 amino acids. As DNA, the CDR3 is TGCGCCAGCAGCCAAGAAGGGGTAGCGGGCATTCAGTACTTC. It specifies CASSQEGVAGIQYF.

This chain uses TRBV21-1 with TRBJ1-2; the table's D call TRBD1 went unverified against the DNA. TRBV21-1 is marked as a pseudogene. This CDR3 spans 16 amino acids. As DNA, the CDR3 is TGTGCCAGCAGCATGCATCCGGGACAGGGACACTATGGCTACACCTTC. Translating gives CASSMHPGQGHYGYTF.

The chain has TRBV7-9 and TRBJ1-1; TRBD1 might be the D (5 bases). V shed 3 bases and J shed 8 bases, with 13 bases lying between them. The CDR3 is 13 residues long. Germline V lookup: CDR1 SEHNR, CDR2 FQNEAQ (reference sequence). This chain's CDR3 is CASSLQGGTEAFF. The CDR3 nucleotides read TGTGCCAGCAGCTTGCAGGGTGGCACCGAAGCTTTCTTT.

The genes are TRBV30 and TRBJ1-1; D gene ambiguous. Trimming removed 2 bases at V and 7 bases at J, with 8 bases between. CDR3 length equals 11 residues. Germline CDR1 reads GTSNPN; CDR2 reads SVGIG (reference sequence). This CDR3 is CAWSPKIEAFF. The CDR3 nucleotides read TGTGCCTGGAGTCCCAAAATTGAAGCTTTCTTT.

The chain couples TRBV7-3 to TRBJ1-2; D is perhaps TRBD1 (5 bases). In germline, CDR1 is SGHTA, CDR2 FQGTGA. There are 15 residues in the CDR3. Trimming left V 5 bases short and J 4 bases short, with 17 bases between. CDR3 protein: CASSPQGGAAYGYTF. The CDR3 DNA follows: TGTGCCAGCAGCCCGCAGGGTGGAGCTGCCTATGGCTACACCTTC.